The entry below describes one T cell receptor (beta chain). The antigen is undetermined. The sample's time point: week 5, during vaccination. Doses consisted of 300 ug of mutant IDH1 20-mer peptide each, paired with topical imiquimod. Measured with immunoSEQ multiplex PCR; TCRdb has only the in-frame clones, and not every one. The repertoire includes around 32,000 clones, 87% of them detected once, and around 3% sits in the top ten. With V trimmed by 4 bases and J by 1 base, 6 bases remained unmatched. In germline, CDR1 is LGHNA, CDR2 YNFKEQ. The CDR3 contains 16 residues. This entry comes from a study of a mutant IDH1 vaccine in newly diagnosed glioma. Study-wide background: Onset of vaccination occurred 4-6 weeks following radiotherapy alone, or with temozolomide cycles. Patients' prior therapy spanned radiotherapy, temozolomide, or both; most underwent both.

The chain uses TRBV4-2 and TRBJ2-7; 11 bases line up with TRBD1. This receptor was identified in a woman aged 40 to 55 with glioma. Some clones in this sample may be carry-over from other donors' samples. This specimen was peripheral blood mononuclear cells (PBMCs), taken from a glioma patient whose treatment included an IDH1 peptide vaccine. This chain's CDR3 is CASSRGTGGASYEQYF. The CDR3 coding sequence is TGTGCCAGCAGCCGAGGGACAGGGGGGGCATCCTACGAGCAGTACTTC.